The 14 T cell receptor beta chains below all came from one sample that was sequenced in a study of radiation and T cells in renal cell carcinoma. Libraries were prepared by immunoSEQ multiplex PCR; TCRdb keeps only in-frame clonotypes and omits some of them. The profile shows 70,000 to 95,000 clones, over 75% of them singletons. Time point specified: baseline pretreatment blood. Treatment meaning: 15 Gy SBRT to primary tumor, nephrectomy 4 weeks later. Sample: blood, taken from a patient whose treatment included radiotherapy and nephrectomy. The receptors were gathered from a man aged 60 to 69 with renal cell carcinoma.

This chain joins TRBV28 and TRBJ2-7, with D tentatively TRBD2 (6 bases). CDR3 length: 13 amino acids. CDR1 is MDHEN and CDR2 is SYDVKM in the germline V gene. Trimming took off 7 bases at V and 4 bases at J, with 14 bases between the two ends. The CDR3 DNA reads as TGTGCCAGCAACGGGAGAAGGAGGTACGAGCAGTACTTC. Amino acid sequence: CASNGRRRYEQYF.

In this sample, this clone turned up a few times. In nucleotides, the CDR3 is TGTGCCAGCAGCTTGGAATCGTTCGGAGATCAAGAGACCCAGTACTTC. It translates to CASSLESFGDQETQYF. The J gene is TRBJ2-5, the V gene TRBV5-5; D gene ambiguous. This CDR3 is 16 amino acids long. Trimming took off 0 bases at V and 2 bases at J, with 14 bases between the two ends. CDR1 and CDR2 from the germline V gene are SGHKS and YYEKEE (reference sequence).

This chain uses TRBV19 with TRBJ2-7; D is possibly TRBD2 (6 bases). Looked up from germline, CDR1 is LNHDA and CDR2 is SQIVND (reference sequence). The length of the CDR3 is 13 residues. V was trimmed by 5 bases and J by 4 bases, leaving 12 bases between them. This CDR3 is CASSFRGRYEQYF. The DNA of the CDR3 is TGTGCCAGTAGTTTCCGTGGGAGGTACGAGCAGTACTTC.

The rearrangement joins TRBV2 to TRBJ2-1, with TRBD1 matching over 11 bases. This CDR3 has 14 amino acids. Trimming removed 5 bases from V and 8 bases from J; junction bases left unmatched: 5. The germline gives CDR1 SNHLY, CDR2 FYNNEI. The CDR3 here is CASSRTGGIDEQFF. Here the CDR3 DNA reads TGTGCCAGCAGTCGGACAGGGGGCATCGATGAGCAGTTCTTC.

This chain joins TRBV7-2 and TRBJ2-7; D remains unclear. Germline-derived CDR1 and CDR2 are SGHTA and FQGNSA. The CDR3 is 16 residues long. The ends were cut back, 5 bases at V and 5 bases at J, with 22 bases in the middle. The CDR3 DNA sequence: TGTGCCAGCAGCGACGATTGGTTTACTGTACCCCACGAGCAGTACTTC. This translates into CASSDDWFTVPHEQYF.

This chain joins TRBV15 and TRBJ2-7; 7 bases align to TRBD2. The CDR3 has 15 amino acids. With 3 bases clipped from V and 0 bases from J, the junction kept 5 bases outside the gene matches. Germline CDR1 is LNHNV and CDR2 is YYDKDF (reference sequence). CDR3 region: CATSRGGSGSYEQYF. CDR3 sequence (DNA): TGTGCCACCAGCAGGGGGGGGTCGGGCTCCTACGAGCAGTACTTC. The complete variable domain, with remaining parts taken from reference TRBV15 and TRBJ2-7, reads DAMVIQNPRYQVTQFGKPVTLSCSQTLNHNVMYWYQQKSSQAPKLLFHYYDKDFNNEADTPDNFQSRRPNTSFCFLDIRSPGLGDTAMYLCATSRGGSGSYEQYFGPGTRLTVT.

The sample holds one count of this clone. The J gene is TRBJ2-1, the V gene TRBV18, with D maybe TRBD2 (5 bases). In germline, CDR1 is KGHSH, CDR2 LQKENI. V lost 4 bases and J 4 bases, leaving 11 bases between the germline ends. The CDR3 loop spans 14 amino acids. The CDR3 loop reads CASSRESSYNEQFF. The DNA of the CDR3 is TGTGCCAGCTCACGGGAGAGTTCTTACAATGAGCAGTTCTTC. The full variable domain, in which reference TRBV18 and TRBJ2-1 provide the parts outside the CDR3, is NAGVMQNPRHLVRRRGQEARLRCSPMKGHSHVYWYRQLPEEGLKFMVYLQKENIIDESGMPKERFSAEFPKEGPSILRIQQVVRGDSAAYFCASSRESSYNEQFFGPGTRLTVL.

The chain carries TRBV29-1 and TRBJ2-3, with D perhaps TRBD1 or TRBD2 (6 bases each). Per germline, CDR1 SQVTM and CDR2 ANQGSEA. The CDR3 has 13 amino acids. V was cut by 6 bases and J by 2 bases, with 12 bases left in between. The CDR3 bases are TGCAGCGTCCGGGGGCTTAACACAGATACGCAGTATTTT. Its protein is CSVRGLNTDTQYF.

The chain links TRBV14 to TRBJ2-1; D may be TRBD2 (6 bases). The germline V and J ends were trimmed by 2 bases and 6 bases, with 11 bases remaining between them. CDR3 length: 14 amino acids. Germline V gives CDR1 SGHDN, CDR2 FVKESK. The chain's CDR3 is CASSQSRDGNEQFF. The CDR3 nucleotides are TGTGCCAGCAGCCAATCGCGGGACGGCAATGAGCAGTTCTTC.

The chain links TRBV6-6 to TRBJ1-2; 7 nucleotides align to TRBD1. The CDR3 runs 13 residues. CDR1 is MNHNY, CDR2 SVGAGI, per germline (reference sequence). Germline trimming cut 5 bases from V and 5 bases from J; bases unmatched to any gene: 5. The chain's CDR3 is CASSPGQRYGYTF. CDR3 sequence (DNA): TGTGCCAGCAGTCCGGGACAGAGGTATGGCTACACCTTC.

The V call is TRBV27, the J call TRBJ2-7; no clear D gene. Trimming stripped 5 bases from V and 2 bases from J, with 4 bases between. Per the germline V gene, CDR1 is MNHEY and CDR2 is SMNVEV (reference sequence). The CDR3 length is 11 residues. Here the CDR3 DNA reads TGTGCCAGCAGTACCGCCTACGAGCAGTACTTC. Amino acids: CASSTAYEQYF.

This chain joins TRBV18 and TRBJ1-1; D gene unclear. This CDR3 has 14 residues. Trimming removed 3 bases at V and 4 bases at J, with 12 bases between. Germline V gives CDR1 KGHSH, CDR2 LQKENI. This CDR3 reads CASSPMVGSTEAFF. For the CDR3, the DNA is TGTGCCAGCTCACCCATGGTTGGAAGCACTGAAGCTTTCTTT.

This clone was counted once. CDR3 sequence (DNA): TGTGCCAGTAGTATAACAGGGGTTGAAAAACTGTTTTTT. Protein sequence: CASSITGVEKLFF. The genes are TRBV19 and TRBJ1-4; the match to TRBD1 covers 7 bases. The junction had 1 base not matched to a gene; V was cut back by 2 bases and J by 7 bases. Looked up from germline, CDR1 is LNHDA and CDR2 is SQIVND (reference sequence). The CDR3 runs 13 residues. Variable domain in full (rest from reference TRBV19 and TRBJ1-4): DGGITQSPKYLFRKEGQNVTLSCEQNLNHDAMYWYRQDPGQGLRLIYYSQIVNDFQKGDIAEGYSVSREKKESFPLTVTSAQKNPTAFYLCASSITGVEKLFFGSGTQLSVL.

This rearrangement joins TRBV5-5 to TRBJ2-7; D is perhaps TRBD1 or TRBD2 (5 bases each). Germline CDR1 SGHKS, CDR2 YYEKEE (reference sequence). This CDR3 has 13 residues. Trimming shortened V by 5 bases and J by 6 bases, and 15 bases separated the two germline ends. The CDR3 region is CASSPRGASEQYF. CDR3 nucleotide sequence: TGTGCCAGCAGTCCGCGAGGGGCATCCGAGCAGTACTTC.